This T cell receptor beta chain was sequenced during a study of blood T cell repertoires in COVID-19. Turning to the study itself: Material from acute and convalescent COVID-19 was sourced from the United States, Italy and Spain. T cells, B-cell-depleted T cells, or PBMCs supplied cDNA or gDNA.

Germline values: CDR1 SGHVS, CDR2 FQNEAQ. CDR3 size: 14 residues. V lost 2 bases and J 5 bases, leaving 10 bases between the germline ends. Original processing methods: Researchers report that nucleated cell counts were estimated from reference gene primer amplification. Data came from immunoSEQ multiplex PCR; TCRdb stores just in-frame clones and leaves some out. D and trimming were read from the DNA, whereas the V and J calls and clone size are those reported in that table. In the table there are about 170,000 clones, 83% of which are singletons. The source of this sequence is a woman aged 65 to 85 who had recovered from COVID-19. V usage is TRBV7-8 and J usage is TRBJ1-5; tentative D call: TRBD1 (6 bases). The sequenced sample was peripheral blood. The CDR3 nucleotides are TGTGCCAGCAGCTTATCAGGGGAGCATCAGCCCCAGCATTTT. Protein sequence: CASSLSGEHQPQHF.